Given below is one T cell receptor (beta chain) in context. The data are from a study of blood T cell repertoires in COVID-19. Overall study context: Samples representing acute and convalescent COVID-19 were sourced from the United States, Italy and Spain. In each case, the material was cDNA or gDNA derived from T cells, B-cell-depleted T cells, or PBMCs.

As originally analysed: How many nucleated cells were present was estimated from reference gene primer amplification. TCRdb keeps only in-frame clones here, not all; method: immunoSEQ multiplex PCR. For V, J and clone size, that table is used; D and trimming come from the DNA. The sample records 40,000 to 65,000 clones, 65% to 80% being singletons. Trimming took 2 bases from V and 6 from J; bases not matched to a gene: 20. The germline CDR1 and CDR2 sequences are SGHTA and FQGNSA. The CDR3 contains 19 residues. The source is a human donor with active or convalescent COVID-19. The donor label of this sample is uncertain. This rearrangement joins TRBV7-2 to TRBJ2-7; 9 bases are a match to TRBD2. Sequencing used peripheral blood. CDR3 in amino acids: CASSLRGLGREGYRTEQYF. The CDR3 DNA reads as TGTGCCAGCAGCTTAAGGGGACTCGGGCGGGAGGGCTACCGTACCGAGCAGTACTTC.